The 21 T cell receptor beta chains reported below all come from one sample, sequenced in a study of radiation and T cells in renal cell carcinoma. The time point was: blood 4 weeks post-SBRT, at nephrectomy. The treatment denotes: 15 Gy SBRT to primary tumor, nephrectomy 4 weeks later. TCRdb's table, derived via immunoSEQ multiplex PCR, lists solely in-frame clones and lacks some. There are 120,000 to 150,000 clones in the sample; 75% to 90% occur only once, and less than 20% lies in the top ten. Material: blood, obtained from a patient whose treatment included radiotherapy and nephrectomy. These receptors were obtained from a woman aged 45-65 years with renal cell carcinoma.

J is TRBJ1-6 and V is TRBV9, with D unresolved. The CDR3 consists of 14 residues. Germline CDR1 reads SGDLS; CDR2 reads YYNGEE. The ends were cut back, 0 bases at V and 8 bases at J, with 9 bases in the middle. The CDR3 DNA reads TGTGCCAGCAGCGTAGGGCAGGCCGATTCACCCCTCCACTTT. Translating gives CASSVGQADSPLHF.

The rearrangement joins TRBV5-6 to TRBJ2-3; 7 bases align to TRBD1. V lost 3 bases and J lost 0; bases outside the gene matches: 4. Germline CDR1 and CDR2: SGHDT and YYEEEE. The length of the CDR3 is 15 residues. The CDR3 DNA reads TGTGCCAGCAGCTCGGACAGGTTTAGCACAGATACGCAGTATTTT. Translating gives CASSSDRFSTDTQYF.

The J gene is TRBJ2-3, the V gene TRBV7-7; D remains ambiguous. V was pared by 5 bases and J by 2 bases, with 8 bases between. Germline V lookup: CDR1 SSHAT, CDR2 FNYEAQ (reference sequence). CDR3 length: 13 residues. The CDR3 sequence: CASSLGPTDTQYF. For the CDR3, the DNA is TGTGCCAGCAGCCTAGGCCCCACAGATACGCAGTATTTT.

This chain uses TRBV19 with TRBJ2-3; TRBD2 might be the D (6 bases). The CDR3 is 16 residues long. CDR1 is LNHDA, CDR2 SQIVND, per germline (reference sequence). V was shortened by 7 bases and J by 1 base, with 18 bases between the two germline ends. This CDR3 is CASTLGTPEGTDTQYF. The CDR3 coding sequence is TGTGCCAGTACCCTAGGGACTCCGGAGGGCACAGATACGCAGTATTTT.

The CDR3: CASSQDLVLYGTGEPSTDTQYF. CDR3 nucleotides: TGCGCCAGCAGCCAAGATCTGGTTTTGTATGGGACAGGCGAACCTAGCACAGATACGCAGTATTTT. The chain has TRBV4-3 and TRBJ2-3; 8 nucleotides line up with TRBD1. The germline gives CDR1 LGHNA, CDR2 YSLEER. The trim removed 0 bases at V and 0 bases at J, leaving 20 bases unmatched. CDR3 length: 22 residues.

J is TRBJ1-1 and V is TRBV4-3; no clear D gene. CDR3 size: 15 residues. Germline V lookup: CDR1 LGHNA, CDR2 YSLEER. V was cut by 3 bases and J by 4 bases, with 15 bases left in between. Written as DNA, the CDR3 is TGCGCCAGCAGCCATCCCGGGGTTCAGTCCACTGAAGCTTTCTTT. Translation: CASSHPGVQSTEAFF.

This chain links TRBV19 with TRBJ2-2; D assignment may be TRBD1 or TRBD2 (7 bases each). Germline values: CDR1 LNHDA, CDR2 SQIVND (reference sequence). V was shortened by 7 bases and J by 6 bases, with 18 bases between the two germline ends. The CDR3 loop spans 15 amino acids. CDR3 in amino acids: CASIPGAGGAGELFF. DNA of the CDR3: TGTGCCAGTATACCCGGCGCAGGGGGGGCCGGGGAGCTGTTTTTT.

The CDR3 nucleotides are TGTGCCTGGAGCCTAGGACAGGGAATGGATTCACCCCTCCACTTT. The encoded protein is CAWSLGQGMDSPLHF. The genes are TRBV30 and TRBJ1-6; 8 positions match TRBD1. The CDR3 loop spans 15 amino acids. Germline V gene data show CDR1 as GTSNPN and CDR2 as SVGIG (reference sequence). Trimming removed 3 bases from V and 8 bases from J; junction bases left unmatched: 9.

This clone was recorded a few times. The chain has TRBV19 and TRBJ1-1; D is perhaps TRBD1 (5 bases). Germline values: CDR1 LNHDA, CDR2 SQIVND (reference sequence). The CDR3 length is 14 residues. The V gene lost 7 bases and the J gene lost 4 bases, with 16 bases spanning the gap. The DNA of the CDR3 is TGTGCCAGTACAAAGGGCAGGGTCATCACTGAAGCTTTCTTT. It is translated as CASTKGRVITEAFF.

The CDR3 DNA sequence: TGCGCCAGCAGCCAGGATCCGAGGGGCGGGGAGCTGTTTTTT. Amino acids: CASSQDPRGGELFF. V usage is TRBV4-3 and J usage is TRBJ2-2; D is perhaps TRBD1 or TRBD2 (5 bases each). This CDR3 contains 14 residues. The germline V gene encodes CDR1 LGHNA and CDR2 YSLEER. V lost 3 bases and J 7 bases, leaving 12 bases between the germline ends.

The chain joins TRBV2 to TRBJ1-2; D not certain. The CDR3 contains 13 residues. V gave up 10 bases and J gave up 9 bases, with 21 bases separating them. CDR1 and CDR2 (germline): SNHLY, FYNNEI. Here the CDR3 reads CATTQTPRGSYTF. Here the CDR3 DNA reads TGTGCCACCACCCAGACTCCACGCGGGAGCTACACCTTC.

This clone was observed a few times. The chain has TRBV19 and TRBJ2-5, with a tentative D call TRBD1 (6 bases). The V and J ends lost 3 bases and 3 bases respectively, with 8 bases between them. This CDR3 is built from 13 residues. CDR1 is LNHDA and CDR2 is SQIVND in the germline V gene (reference sequence). CDR3 sequence (DNA): TGTGCCAGTAGTATGGCAGGGGAAGAGACCCAGTACTTC. This encodes CASSMAGEETQYF.

This chain uses TRBV19 with TRBJ2-1, with D possibly matching TRBD2 (6 bases). Per the germline V gene, CDR1 is LNHDA and CDR2 is SQIVND (reference sequence). Trimming left V 9 bases short and J 0 bases short, with 15 bases between. CDR3 length: 15 amino acids. The DNA for the CDR3 is TGTGCCAGCCAACCCGCGGGATCCTCCTACAATGAGCAGTTCTTC. This encodes CASQPAGSSYNEQFF.

A single count supports this clone. The chain carries TRBV4-3 and TRBJ2-3, with TRBD2 identical over 7 bases. With 8 bases clipped from V and 3 bases from J, the junction kept 11 bases outside the gene matches. Looked up from germline, CDR1 is LGHNA and CDR2 is YSLEER. The CDR3 is 15 residues long. The CDR3 reads CASGQRDGLTDTQYF. In nucleotides, the CDR3 is TGCGCCAGCGGGCAGCGGGACGGACTAACAGATACGCAGTATTTT.

The chain combines TRBV28 with TRBJ1-1; maybe TRBD1 (5 bases). The CDR3 contains 14 residues. CDR1 is MDHEN, CDR2 SYDVKM, per germline. V was clipped by 5 bases and J by 3 bases, with 13 bases between them. This chain's CDR3 is CASSPGGGDTEAFF. The DNA of the CDR3 is TGTGCCAGCAGTCCCGGGGGGGGTGACACTGAAGCTTTCTTT.

The chain is built from TRBV27 and TRBJ2-7, with D uncertain. The germline V gene has CDR1 MNHEY and CDR2 SMNVEV (reference sequence). V was shortened by 5 bases and J by 2 bases, with 13 bases between the two germline ends. CDR3 length: 14 residues. This CDR3 is CASSRIPETYEQYF. The CDR3 coding sequence is TGTGCCAGCAGTCGCATCCCGGAAACCTACGAGCAGTACTTC.

The chain recombines TRBV6-5 with TRBJ2-3; no reliable D call. V dropped 6 bases and J dropped 4 bases, with 5 bases sitting between them. The CDR3 covers 11 residues. The V gene's germline CDR1 is MNHEY and CDR2 SVGAGI. DNA for the CDR3: TGTGCCAGCAGGGCCCCAGATACGCAGTATTTT. Amino acids: CASRAPDTQYF.

The rearrangement joins TRBV5-1 to TRBJ1-2; possible D gene TRBD1, 5 bases. V shed 4 bases and J shed 2 bases, with 12 bases lying between them. This CDR3 contains 14 residues. Germline CDR1 is SGHRS and CDR2 is YFSETQ. The CDR3 here is CASSPTTENYGYTF. For the CDR3, the DNA is TGCGCCAGCAGCCCTACGACAGAAAACTATGGCTACACCTTC.

The rearrangement joins TRBV7-2 to TRBJ1-1, with D unresolved. Germline CDR1 SGHTA, CDR2 FQGNSA. There are 14 residues in the CDR3. Trimming stripped 4 bases from V and 2 bases from J, with 11 bases between. The CDR3 protein is CASSSVGLNTEAFF. In DNA, the CDR3 is TGTGCCAGCAGCTCAGTCGGCCTCAACACTGAAGCTTTCTTT.

The DNA for the CDR3 is TGCGCCAGCAGTACGGGGGGACCCTCCTACGAGCAGTACTTC. Translation: CASSTGGPSYEQYF. The rearrangement uses TRBV4-1 and TRBJ2-7; the match to TRBD2 covers 7 bases. Germline values: CDR1 MGHRA, CDR2 YSYEKL. Trimming cost V 6 bases and J 0 bases; bases outside gene matches: 5. The CDR3 totals 14 residues.

This clone has just one count. The chain couples TRBV7-2 to TRBJ1-3; TRBD1 might be the D (5 bases). V lost 5 bases to trimming and J lost 0 bases, with 14 bases between them. Germline V gives CDR1 SGHTA, CDR2 FQGNSA. This CDR3 spans 16 amino acids. The CDR3 reads CASSPLGAFSGNTIYF. The CDR3 DNA reads as TGTGCCAGCAGCCCTTTAGGGGCCTTCTCTGGAAACACCATATATTTT.